What follows are 22 T cell receptor beta chains derived from one specimen sequenced in a study of cytomegalovirus exposure and HLA in healthy donors. Both 60 Vbeta primers and 13 Jbeta primers went into the PCR. TCRdb keeps only in-frame clones here, not all; method: immunoSEQ multiplex PCR. Here the sample spans about 160,000 clones, under 75% being singletons. The specimen sequenced was PBMCs. Receptors originate from a man in his forties in good health and CMV-seropositive.

The V call is TRBV4-3, the J call TRBJ1-2; 8 nucleotides agree with TRBD1. This CDR3 has 16 amino acids. V dropped 1 base and J dropped 2; count of bases not matched to a gene: 6. Germline V gene data show CDR1 as LGHNA and CDR2 as YSLEER. The CDR3 spells CASSQAATGGNYGYTF. The DNA for the CDR3 is TGCGCCAGCAGCCAAGCGGCCACAGGGGGAAACTATGGCTACACCTTC.

This clone appeared a few times. The J gene is TRBJ2-2, the V gene TRBV9; the match to TRBD1 covers 10 bases. Per the germline V gene, CDR1 is SGDLS and CDR2 is YYNGEE. V dropped 3 bases and J dropped 6; count of bases not matched to a gene: 5. The CDR3 spans 15 residues. CDR3 nucleotide sequence: TGTGCCAGCAGCGGGGACAGGGGTTCGGCCGGGGAGCTGTTTTTT. Protein sequence: CASSGDRGSAGELFF.

The chain links TRBV6-5 to TRBJ2-1, with 7 bases aligning to TRBD1. CDR3 length: 15 amino acids. V dropped 7 bases and J dropped 8; count of bases not matched to a gene: 14. From germline, CDR1 is MNHEY and CDR2 SVGAGI. CDR3 nucleotides: TGTGCCAGCACCCCGGCCGACAGGGCCCTCGATGAGCAGTTCTTC. This encodes CASTPADRALDEQFF.

The chain couples TRBV29-1 to TRBJ2-3; 14 bases match TRBD2. After removal of 4 bases from V and 3 bases from J, the junction contained 6 bases not matched to a gene. The CDR3 spans 16 residues. The germline CDR1 and CDR2 sequences are SQVTM and ANQGSEA. The CDR3 region has the DNA TGCAGCGTTGCCCCGGGACTAGCGGGGGTTACAGATACGCAGTATTTT. As protein: CSVAPGLAGVTDTQYF.

The chain employs TRBV5-1 and TRBJ1-3; D gene uncertain. Trimming took off 4 bases at V and 0 bases at J, with 14 bases between the two ends. Germline CDR1 reads SGHRS; CDR2 reads YFSETQ. The CDR3 extends over 16 amino acids. CDR3 bases: TGCGCCAGCAGCATAGATACGCTCATCTCTGGAAACACCATATATTTT. Translating gives CASSIDTLISGNTIYF.

Details on this clone: Additional DNA sequences in this sample encode the identical CDR3. The chain has TRBV7-9 and TRBJ1-4, with D hard to call. There are 14 residues in the CDR3. Germline-derived CDR1 and CDR2 are SEHNR and FQNEAQ (reference sequence). V shed 1 base and J shed 4 bases, with 7 bases lying between them. CDR3 region: CASSLGQVNEKLFF. The CDR3 DNA sequence: TGTGCCAGCAGCTTAGGGCAGGTTAATGAAAAACTGTTTTTT.

This chain connects TRBV6-6 to TRBJ2-1; 11 nucleotides line up with TRBD2. The CDR3 is made up of 16 amino acids. V lost 2 bases to trimming and J lost 5 bases; unmatched junction nucleotides: 5. Germline lookup yields CDR1 MNHNY and CDR2 SVGAGI (reference sequence). The CDR3 DNA reads TGTGCCAGCAGTTACCCGAGGGGACTAGCGGACAATGAGCAGTTCTTC. Translating it yields CASSYPRGLADNEQFF.

The V call is TRBV6-5, the J call TRBJ1-2; TRBD1 matches 7 bases. J lost 4 bases, V lost 0 bases, and 8 bases had no gene match. The CDR3 is 16 amino acids. CDR1 is MNHEY and CDR2 is SVGAGI in the germline V gene. The CDR3 here is CASSYSRGPPGYGYTF. The CDR3 DNA reads as TGTGCCAGCAGTTACTCGAGGGGGCCACCGGGCTATGGCTACACCTTC.

In its sample, this clone was seen once. V gene TRBV4-3 combines with J gene TRBJ1-2; 9 positions match TRBD1. From germline, CDR1 is LGHNA and CDR2 YSLEER. With V trimmed by 1 base and J by 4 bases, 7 bases remained unmatched. CDR3 length: 16 residues. DNA for the CDR3: TGCGCCAGCAGCCAAGGGGTGGGACAGGGTCGCTATGGCTACACCTTC. Its protein product is CASSQGVGQGRYGYTF.

V gene TRBV7-9 combines with J gene TRBJ2-7; tentatively, D is TRBD2 (5 bases). The CDR3 runs to 13 residues. Trimming removed 5 bases from V and 2 bases from J, with 10 bases in between. The V gene's germline CDR1 is SEHNR and CDR2 FQNEAQ (reference sequence). The CDR3 sequence is CASSQLSAYEQYF. The CDR3 DNA reads as TGTGCCAGCAGCCAGCTTAGCGCCTACGAGCAGTACTTC.

J is TRBJ1-1 and V is TRBV7-2; D uncertain. The germline gives CDR1 SGHTA, CDR2 FQGNSA. This CDR3 has 14 amino acids. Trimming stripped 5 bases from V and 1 base from J, with 11 bases between. The CDR3 here is CASSQTRSNTEAFF. CDR3 nucleotide sequence: TGTGCCAGCAGCCAGACACGTTCGAACACTGAAGCTTTCTTT.

The chain combines TRBV11-2 with TRBJ2-3; 14 nucleotides line up with TRBD2. Germline loops: CDR1 SGHAT, CDR2 FQNNGV. Trimming cost V 6 bases and J 2 bases; bases outside gene matches: 10. CDR3 length: 18 residues. In DNA form, the CDR3 reads TGTGCCAGCAGTTTCCCCGGGACTAGCGGGGGATACACAGATACGCAGTATTTT. Protein sequence: CASSFPGTSGGYTDTQYF. Combining the CDR3 with reference TRBV11-2 and TRBJ2-3 gives the whole variable domain EAGVAQSPRYKIIEKRQSVAFWCNPISGHATLYWYQQILGQGPKLLIQFQNNGVVDDSQLPKDRFSAERLKGVDSTLKIQPAKLEDSAVYLCASSFPGTSGGYTDTQYFGPGTRLTVL.

This clone occurred a few times. This rearrangement joins TRBV29-1 to TRBJ2-7; 11 bases are shared with TRBD2. Per germline, CDR1 SQVTM and CDR2 ANQGSEA. V lost 7 bases and J lost 3; bases outside the gene matches: 5. The CDR3 runs 13 residues. The CDR3: CSALAGGVYEQYF. In DNA, the CDR3 is TGCAGCGCGCTAGCGGGGGGCGTCTACGAGCAGTACTTC.

V and J are TRBV19 and TRBJ2-3, with D perhaps matching TRBD2 (5 bases). Germline lookup yields CDR1 LNHDA and CDR2 SQIVND (reference sequence). The CDR3 extends over 12 amino acids. V was clipped by 3 bases and J by 4 bases, with 5 bases between them. DNA of the CDR3: TGTGCCAGTAGTATGGGAGCAGATACGCAGTATTTT. Protein sequence: CASSMGADTQYF. Full variable domain (outside the CDR3, taken from reference TRBV19 and TRBJ2-3): DGGITQSPKYLFRKEGQNVTLSCEQNLNHDAMYWYRQDPGQGLRLIYYSQIVNDFQKGDIAEGYSVSREKKESFPLTVTSAQKNPTAFYLCASSMGADTQYFGPGTRLTVL.

The chain carries TRBV9 and TRBJ2-7, with D perhaps TRBD2 (7 bases). Germline values: CDR1 SGDLS, CDR2 YYNGEE. The CDR3 length is 14 residues. V lost 3 bases and J lost 4, with 14 bases in between. The CDR3 sequence: CASSAKGGDYEQYF. The CDR3 DNA sequence: TGTGCCAGCAGCGCAAAAGGGGGGGATTACGAGCAGTACTTC. Using reference TRBV9 and TRBJ2-7 for the parts outside the CDR3, the full variable domain is DSGVTQTPKHLITATGQRVTLRCSPRSGDLSVYWYQQSLDQGLQFLIQYYNGEERAKGNILERFSAQQFPDLHSELNLSSLELGDSALYFCASSAKGGDYEQYFGPGTRLTVT.

The rearrangement uses TRBV5-6 and TRBJ1-2; 7 nucleotides agree with TRBD1. Losses at the gene ends were 6 bases for V and 8 bases for J; bases not matched to a gene: 10. This CDR3 spans 13 amino acids. CDR1 SGHDT and CDR2 YYEEEE come from the germline V gene. This chain's CDR3 is CASTMTGLLGYTF. The CDR3 bases are TGTGCCAGCACCATGACAGGGTTGCTCGGCTACACCTTC.

The chain combines TRBV9 with TRBJ1-3; 11 bases are shared with TRBD1. This CDR3 contains 17 residues. CDR1 is SGDLS, CDR2 YYNGEE, per germline. After removal of 3 bases from V and 0 bases from J, the junction contained 5 bases not matched to a gene. The CDR3 region has the DNA TGTGCCAGCAGCGCTCCGGGACAGGGGGGCTCTGGAAACACCATATATTTT. This codes for CASSAPGQGGSGNTIYF.

The V gene is TRBV6-1, the J gene TRBJ2-7; 10 bases agree with TRBD1. The CDR3 extends over 14 amino acids. V shed 4 bases and J 2 bases; nucleotides not matched to a gene: 2. Germline assignment: CDR1 MNHNS and CDR2 SASEGT. The CDR3 region is CASSAGQGTYEQYF. CDR3 DNA: TGTGCCAGCAGTGCGGGACAGGGGACCTACGAGCAGTACTTC.

The J gene is TRBJ1-6, the V gene TRBV7-2, with 11 bases lining up with TRBD1. The J segment lost 4 bases and the V segment lost 3 bases, leaving 8 bases of the junction unmatched. In germline, CDR1 is SGHTA, CDR2 FQGNSA. This CDR3 comprises 18 residues. CDR3 sequence (DNA): TGTGCCAGCAGCTTCCGGACAGGGGGCCCTAATTATAATTCACCCCTCCACTTT. Residues: CASSFRTGGPNYNSPLHF. The full variable domain, rest sourced from reference TRBV7-2 and TRBJ1-6, is GAGVSQSPSNKVTEKGKDVELRCDPISGHTALYWYRQSLGQGLEFLIYFQGNSAPDKSGLPSDRFSAERTGGSVSTLTIQRTQQEDSAVYLCASSFRTGGPNYNSPLHFGNGTRLTVT.

The CDR3, as DNA: TGTGCCATCAGAGGGGGGGACCAGGGGACGGGTGGCTACACCTTC. As protein: CAIRGGDQGTGGYTF. The chain links TRBV10-3 to TRBJ1-2; the D gene is possibly TRBD1 (6 bases). This CDR3 region has 15 residues. The V gene lost 6 bases and the J gene lost 7 bases, with 21 bases spanning the gap. Germline CDR1 and CDR2: ENHRY and SYGVKD.

The chain is built from TRBV19 and TRBJ2-4, with D maybe TRBD1 (6 bases). This CDR3 is built from 13 residues. Germline values: CDR1 LNHDA, CDR2 SQIVND (reference sequence). Trimming removed 3 bases at V and 7 bases at J, with 10 bases between. CDR3: CASSIQGNNIQYF. Written as DNA, the CDR3 is TGTGCCAGTAGTATCCAGGGGAACAACATTCAGTACTTC. The whole variable domain, remainder taken from reference TRBV19 and TRBJ2-4, is DGGITQSPKYLFRKEGQNVTLSCEQNLNHDAMYWYRQDPGQGLRLIYYSQIVNDFQKGDIAEGYSVSREKKESFPLTVTSAQKNPTAFYLCASSIQGNNIQYFGAGTRLSVL.

This rearrangement joins TRBV9 to TRBJ2-2, with no clear D. Germline CDR1 SGDLS, CDR2 YYNGEE. V was trimmed by 5 bases and J by 7 bases, leaving 6 bases between them. The CDR3 extends over 11 amino acids. The CDR3 bases are TGTGCCAGCAGTCGGGTCGGGGAGCTGTTTTTT. Translated, it gives CASSRVGELFF.